Included here is one T cell receptor beta chain sequence, with context. The antigen this receptor binds is unknown. Base qualities were left out, and no much larger clone turns up one base away. This specimen's time point label, per the study, means: week 11, during vaccination. Each vaccine dose was 300 ug of a 20-mer mutant IDH1 peptide in Montanide, given subcutaneously with topical imiquimod. All donors had newly diagnosed IDH1-mutant astrocytomas of WHO grade 3 or 4 that showed loss of nuclear ATRX. The samples were drawn from NOA16, a multicentre, single-arm, open-label phase I trial in Germany that tested a mutant IDH1 peptide vaccine in humans for the first time. Genomic DNA for TCRB sequencing was isolated from EDTA blood with the DNeasy Blood and Tissue Kit. For CDR1 and CDR2, the germline V gene lists MDHEN and SYDVKM. Trimming costs V 8 bases and J 4 bases, and their ends lie 15 bases apart. Taken from cysteine to phenylalanine, the CDR3 has 14 residues. Only the CDR3 DNA stays, 42 bases, in frame from base 1.

This entry comes from a study of a mutant IDH1 vaccine in newly diagnosed glioma listed by TCRdb under 2021. Looking at the study overall: Patients received eight vaccinations in weeks 1, 3, 5, 7, 11, 15, 19 and 23, corresponding to visits V03 through V10. In the chemotherapy-containing groups, vaccination started alongside temozolomide cycles, whereas in patients who had radiotherapy alone it started 4-6 weeks after radiotherapy. Of the roughly 34 treated patients, approximately 60% were male and about 40% were female, and a mean age of around 40 years was recorded. Prior to enrollment, patients had been given standard therapy consisting of radiotherapy alone, temozolomide alone, or radiochemotherapy with temozolomide, with the combination given to most patients. Peripheral blood samples were drawn at six visits, namely V03 (baseline), V05, V07, V10, V12 and V13. For exploratory analyses, 25 to 30 treated patients had longitudinal TCRB deep sequencing done wherever samples were available. The study at large found these results: Availability determined which PBMC samples were chosen for TCRB deep sequencing. Immune responses induced by the vaccine were seen in around 93% of patients across multiple MHC alleles. It was noted by the authors that analyses of patient blood samples could not be reproduced owing to sample limitations. Pseudoprogression appeared unrelated to alterations in the top peripheral T cell clonotypes detected by TCRB sequencing.

The library came from the immunoSEQ multiplex PCR assay. Rearranged TCR beta chain sequences were amplified with the hsTCRB Kit following the manufacturer's protocol. An Illumina MiSeq was used to sequence the TCRB libraries. Per the authors' processing: The proprietary platform of the kit vendor was used for demultiplexing, trimming and gene mapping. Sourced from immuneACCESS, this table was stored by TCRdb with only in-frame sequences that have V and J called. A share of the clones is absent; for the studies checked, an unresolved V gene accounts for under half, and the remainder has no known explanation. That table is the source of V, J and clone size, and D and trimming were worked out from the DNA. In this sample the table shows about 60,000 clones, more than 80% of which occur a single time. Clones ranked in the top ten supply around 3.3% of the sample.

The sequence was collected from a man aged 30 to 39 with glioma. This material consisted of PBMCs, taken from a glioma patient whose treatment included an IDH1 peptide vaccine. Recombination connected TRBV28 to TRBJ1-5; no D segment can be confidently identified. The base sequence is TGTGCCAGCTCCCCATTGCCAGAGAATCAGCCCCAGCATTTT. This codes for CASSPLPENQPQHF.